The entry below gives a single T cell receptor beta chain sequence along with its context. This specimen belongs to a study of immune evolution from preneoplasia to lung adenocarcinoma. H&E slides confirmed each diagnosis, reviewed by two pathologists independently. Premalignant or tumor cells were enriched by macro-dissection after pathologic assessment. The CDR3 is made up of 16 amino acids. Germline CDR1 is MNHEY and CDR2 is SMNVEV (reference sequence). The V end was cut by 0 bases, the J end by 5 bases, with 14 bases between. TCRdb's copy holds only in-frame clones and misses some; the assay was immunoSEQ multiplex PCR. Altogether 14,000 or so clones are present, 80% being singletons, with the ten largest covering over 4.5%.

Sequencing was performed on FFPE minimally invasive lung adenocarcinoma tissue. This chain links TRBV27 with TRBJ1-5; D is ambiguous. The receptor's source is a person aged 70 to 79 with lung adenocarcinoma. The CDR3 spells CASSLSLRSEHQPQHF. The CDR3 DNA reads as TGTGCCAGCAGTTTATCGTTGAGGTCAGAGCATCAGCCCCAGCATTTT.